This T cell receptor beta chain was observed in a study of T cells in Graves' hyperthyroidism and ophthalmopathy. The TCR beta CDR3 regions underwent amplification using RNA transcripts as the source. First-round RT-PCR with HTBI primers amplified the TCR CDR3 region. TCRdb independently ran MiXCR on the multiplex PCR reads; one entry per CDR3 protein. The sample comprises about 550,000 distinct CDR3 sequences, around 21% of which are singletons, and 26% rests with the top ten. The trim removed 5 bases at V and 7 bases at J, leaving 11 bases unmatched. This CDR3 region has 16 residues. The source material was blood. This TCR was recovered from a man younger than 35 with Graves' hyperthyroidism. The chain links TRBV12-3 or TRBV12-4 to TRBJ1-6; 7 bases map to TRBD1. DNA for the CDR3: TGTGCCAGCAGTCCTCCTGCGACAGGGAGAAATTCACCCCTCCACTTT. This sequence encodes CASSPPATGRNSPLHF.